One and the same sample provided the 26 T cell receptor beta chains below, sequenced in a study of identical twins. One entry per CDR3 protein results from TCRdb running MiXCR on the 5' RACE reads. The sample lists 450,000 or so distinct CDR3 sequences, 20% to 25% occurring once. This sample was also put to use in a study of T cells expressing NK-cell markers.

Sequencing used CD4+ T cells sorted from blood. Receptors originate from a woman between 18 and 30 years old in good health.

CDR3 sequence (DNA): TGCAGTGCCCGGACACAGACTAACTATGGCTACACCTTC. It translates to CSARTQTNYGYTF. The V and J genes are TRBV20-1 and TRBJ1-2; a possible D gene is TRBD1 (5 bases). The V gene's germline CDR1 is DFQATT and CDR2 SNEGSKA (reference sequence). The CDR3 contains 13 residues. The germline V and J ends were trimmed by 6 bases and 0 bases, with 11 bases remaining between them.

The chain uses TRBV20-1 and TRBJ2-7, with 8 nucleotides matching TRBD1. The V segment lost 2 bases and the J segment 2 bases; nucleotides outside the gene matches: 8. CDR3 length: 15 residues. Per the germline V gene, CDR1 is DFQATT and CDR2 is SNEGSKA (reference sequence). The CDR3 loop is CSARSTGGPTYEQYF. In DNA, the CDR3 is TGCAGTGCTAGATCAACAGGGGGACCAACCTACGAGCAGTACTTC.

This sequence joins TRBV20-1 and TRBJ2-3, with D perhaps matching TRBD2 (7 bases). CDR1 and CDR2 (germline): DFQATT, SNEGSKA (reference sequence). The V gene lost 0 bases and the J gene lost 4 bases, with 14 bases spanning the gap. The CDR3 contains 15 residues. In DNA, the CDR3 is TGCAGTGCTAGAGACTTGACGGGGGGCCCAGATACGCAGTATTTT. Translating gives CSARDLTGGPDTQYF.

This clonotype was observed at least ten times. The V call is TRBV12-3 or TRBV12-4, the J call TRBJ1-3; no definite D call. The V gene lost 8 bases and the J gene lost 0 bases, with 17 bases spanning the gap. The CDR3 sequence is 16 residues long. This chain's CDR3 is CASLPAGRLSGNTIYF. CDR3 nucleotide sequence: TGTGCCAGCCTCCCCGCCGGGCGCCTCTCTGGAAACACCATATATTTT.

The J gene is TRBJ1-1, the V gene TRBV10-1; TRBD1 is a possible D gene (5 bases). The CDR3 runs 11 residues. The ends were cut back, 5 bases at V and 6 bases at J, with 7 bases in the middle. Germline values: CDR1 WNHNN, CDR2 SYGVQD (reference sequence). The CDR3 DNA sequence: TGCGCCAGCAGTTGGGGGTCTGAAGCTTTCTTT. This gives the protein CASSWGSEAFF.

The chain joins TRBV5-1 to TRBJ2-5, with D perhaps matching TRBD2 (6 bases). V lost 1 base to trimming and J lost 2 bases, with 9 bases between them. CDR1 is SGHRS and CDR2 is YFSETQ in the germline V gene. The CDR3 is 14 residues long. The CDR3 region is CASSLIAGQETQYF. The DNA for the CDR3 is TGCGCCAGCAGCTTGATTGCGGGGCAAGAGACCCAGTACTTC. Using reference TRBV5-1 and TRBJ2-5 for the parts outside the CDR3, the full variable domain is KAGVTQTPRYLIKTRGQQVTLSCSPISGHRSVSWYQQTPGQGLQFLFEYFSETQRNKGNFPGRFSGRQFSNSRSEMNVSTLELGDSALYLCASSLIAGQETQYFGPGTRLLVL.

This clonotype came up a few times. The rearrangement links TRBV20-1 to TRBJ2-5; 10 bases line up with TRBD2. The V and J ends lost 5 bases and 5 bases, in that order; junction bases with no gene match: 11. CDR3 length: 15 amino acids. The V gene's germline CDR1 is DFQATT and CDR2 SNEGSKA (reference sequence). CDR3 residues: CSARASGSFSETQYF. As DNA, the CDR3 is TGCAGTGCTCGTGCTAGCGGGAGTTTTTCGGAGACCCAGTACTTC.

This chain uses TRBV5-5 with TRBJ1-1, with D tentatively TRBD1 (5 bases). Germline V gene sequence: CDR1 SGHKS, CDR2 YYEKEE (reference sequence). Trimming took off 2 bases at V and 3 bases at J, with 8 bases between the two ends. The CDR3 extends over 13 amino acids. CDR3 residues: CASSFDSDTEAFF. CDR3 DNA: TGTGCCAGCAGCTTTGACAGTGACACTGAAGCTTTCTTT.

This chain connects TRBV19 to TRBJ2-1; D call uncertain. There are 12 residues in the CDR3. Trimming took off 5 bases at V and 9 bases at J, with 11 bases between the two ends. The germline CDR1 and CDR2 sequences are LNHDA and SQIVND (reference sequence). Here the CDR3 reads CASSPVGREQFF. The CDR3 DNA reads as TGTGCCAGTAGTCCGGTAGGCCGTGAGCAGTTCTTC.

This clonotype turned up a few times. This chain joins TRBV10-3 and TRBJ2-5, with D uncertain. Germline assignment: CDR1 ENHRY and CDR2 SYGVKD. V was trimmed by 4 bases and J by 7 bases, leaving 10 bases between them. The CDR3 sequence is 12 residues long. The CDR3 nucleotides read TGTGCCATCAGTGGTTCCCTGCGGACCCAGTACTTC. This encodes CAISGSLRTQYF.

This clonotype has more than one count but fewer than ten. The rearrangement uses TRBV10-1 and TRBJ2-2; no firm D call. Germline loops: CDR1 WNHNN, CDR2 SYGVQD (reference sequence). This CDR3 is 16 amino acids long. V lost 8 bases to trimming and J lost 4 bases, with 20 bases between them. CDR3 loop: CASSRDPGPSTGELFF. The CDR3 DNA sequence: TGCGCCAGCTCACGAGACCCGGGTCCGAGCACCGGGGAGCTGTTTTTT.

The chain combines TRBV27 with TRBJ2-7, with D perhaps TRBD2 (6 bases). The CDR3 consists of 14 residues. Per the germline V gene, CDR1 is MNHEY and CDR2 is SMNVEV (reference sequence). The germline V and J ends were trimmed by 1 base and 6 bases, with 13 bases remaining between them. The CDR3: CASSLFGSTSEQYF. The CDR3 region has the DNA TGTGCCAGCAGTTTATTCGGGAGCACCTCCGAGCAGTACTTC.

This clonotype was observed a few times. The chain joins TRBV9 to TRBJ2-1, with TRBD2 identical over 10 bases. V trimming: 7 bases; J trimming: 2 bases; junction bases outside the gene matches: 6. From germline, CDR1 is SGDLS and CDR2 YYNGEE. The CDR3 is 15 amino acids. The CDR3 loop reads CASGASGGPYNEQFF. The CDR3 DNA reads as TGTGCCAGCGGGGCTAGCGGGGGCCCCTACAATGAGCAGTTCTTC. Full variable domain (remainder filled in from reference TRBV9 and TRBJ2-1): DSGVTQTPKHLITATGQRVTLRCSPRSGDLSVYWYQQSLDQGLQFLIQYYNGEERAKGNILERFSAQQFPDLHSELNLSSLELGDSALYFCASGASGGPYNEQFFGPGTRLTVL.

The chain couples TRBV3-1 to TRBJ2-7, with no clear D. Germline V lookup: CDR1 LGHDT, CDR2 YNNKEL (reference sequence). The CDR3 length is 15 residues. Between the trimmed V and J ends, which lost 3 bases and 0 bases, there was a span of 12 bases. The CDR3 is CASSQVPSRSYEQYF. The CDR3 DNA reads TGTGCCAGCAGCCAGGTTCCGTCCCGCTCCTACGAGCAGTACTTC.

This sequence joins TRBV6-1 and TRBJ2-3, with 7 bases aligning to TRBD2. Germline V gene sequence: CDR1 MNHNS, CDR2 SASEGT. The CDR3 length is 15 residues. V lost 6 bases and J lost 7; bases outside the gene matches: 13. The CDR3 region is CASRDYNKGGNTQYF. The CDR3 DNA is TGTGCCAGCAGGGACTATAACAAGGGAGGGAATACGCAGTATTTT.

This clonotype came up a few times. The genes are TRBV15 and TRBJ2-2; 9 nucleotides align to TRBD1. Germline loops: CDR1 LNHNV, CDR2 YYDKDF (reference sequence). The V segment lost 0 bases and the J segment 7 bases; nucleotides outside the gene matches: 6. This CDR3 region has 16 residues. CDR3 in amino acids: CATSRDPTGGFGELFF. CDR3 nucleotides: TGTGCCACCAGCAGAGATCCGACAGGGGGTTTCGGGGAGCTGTTTTTT.

This clonotype occurred many times. The chain uses TRBV12-3 or TRBV12-4 and TRBJ2-2; D not resolved. CDR3 length: 15 residues. Trimming took 7 bases from V and 3 from J, leaving 15 bases between them. CDR3 protein: CASTNRAPDTGELFF. CDR3 bases: TGTGCCAGCACCAATCGGGCCCCCGACACCGGGGAGCTGTTTTTT.

This clonotype was seen a few times. The V and J genes are TRBV5-6 and TRBJ1-2, with D unclear. The CDR3 loop spans 12 amino acids. Trimming stripped 4 bases from V and 8 bases from J, with 12 bases between. Looked up from germline, CDR1 is SGHDT and CDR2 is YYEEEE. CDR3 sequence (DNA): TGTGCCAGCAGCGACCTGGGTTTCGGCTACACCTTC. Its translation: CASSDLGFGYTF.

The J gene is TRBJ2-4, the V gene TRBV21-1; the table's D call, TRBD2, has no DNA check behind it. TRBV21-1 is an annotated pseudogene. The CDR3 has 15 residues. CDR3 region: CASSNGRVRKNIQYF. DNA of the CDR3: TGTGCCAGCAGCAATGGGAGGGTCCGCAAAAACATTCAGTACTTC.

This clonotype was observed a handful of times. The chain links TRBV6-1 to TRBJ2-5, with D possibly TRBD2 on 6 matching bases. Germline CDR1 reads MNHNS; CDR2 reads SASEGT. The CDR3 is made up of 14 amino acids. V was pared by 4 bases and J by 5 bases, with 14 bases between. The CDR3 region is CASSGGAIGETQYF. CDR3 nucleotide sequence: TGTGCCAGCAGTGGCGGGGCGATCGGGGAGACCCAGTACTTC.

This clonotype has only a few counts. The rearrangement joins TRBV7-2 to TRBJ2-1, with D possibly called TRBD1 or TRBD2 (7 bases each). This CDR3 comprises 15 residues. Germline-derived CDR1 and CDR2 are SGHTA and FQGNSA. V lost 1 base to trimming and J lost 6 bases, with 13 bases between them. The CDR3 region has the DNA TGTGCCAGCAGCTTAGTGGCAGGGGGGGCCAATGAGCAGTTCTTC. Encoded protein: CASSLVAGGANEQFF.

The chain joins TRBV4-3 to TRBJ2-2, with a weak D call TRBD2 (5 bases). Germline V gene sequence: CDR1 LGHNA, CDR2 YSLEER. This CDR3 is 16 amino acids long. The germline V and J ends were trimmed by 0 bases and 2 bases, with 10 bases remaining between them. The CDR3 sequence is CASSQESGLNTGELFF. The DNA for the CDR3 is TGCGCCAGCAGCCAAGAGAGCGGTTTAAACACCGGGGAGCTGTTTTTT.

This clonotype was recorded a few times. This chain joins TRBV9 and TRBJ2-5; no reliable D call. Germline loops: CDR1 SGDLS, CDR2 YYNGEE. V shed 3 bases and J shed 4 bases, with 13 bases lying between them. This CDR3 is 14 amino acids long. The CDR3, as DNA: TGTGCCAGCAGCGCCTCAGGTTCCGCAGAGACCCAGTACTTC. Amino acid sequence: CASSASGSAETQYF.

The chain has TRBV5-1 and TRBJ2-1, with 12 bases identical to TRBD2. The germline V gene has CDR1 SGHRS and CDR2 YFSETQ. The CDR3 covers 17 residues. Trimming removed 4 bases from V and 4 bases from J; junction bases left unmatched: 9. CDR3 nucleotide sequence: TGCGCCAGCAGCCTCTATCAGACTAGCGGGGGTTACAATGAGCAGTTCTTC. This gives the protein CASSLYQTSGGYNEQFF.

This chain links TRBV30 with TRBJ2-2; 7 bases match TRBD1. The germline gives CDR1 GTSNPN, CDR2 SVGIG (reference sequence). Losses at the gene ends were 1 base for V and 2 bases for J; bases not matched to a gene: 10. This CDR3 is built from 17 residues. This CDR3 reads CAWSADRTSLNTGELFF. CDR3 in DNA: TGTGCCTGGAGTGCGGACAGGACCAGCTTAAACACCGGGGAGCTGTTTTTT.

This clonotype was seen at least ten times. The chain links TRBV5-1 to TRBJ2-7; 7 bases are shared with TRBD2. From germline, CDR1 is SGHRS and CDR2 YFSETQ. This CDR3 is built from 17 residues. J gave up 2 bases and V 3 bases, and 14 bases lay outside the gene matches. Here the CDR3 reads CASSSIRLSGIPYEQYF. The CDR3 DNA reads TGCGCCAGCAGCTCGATCCGACTAAGCGGGATTCCCTACGAGCAGTACTTC.